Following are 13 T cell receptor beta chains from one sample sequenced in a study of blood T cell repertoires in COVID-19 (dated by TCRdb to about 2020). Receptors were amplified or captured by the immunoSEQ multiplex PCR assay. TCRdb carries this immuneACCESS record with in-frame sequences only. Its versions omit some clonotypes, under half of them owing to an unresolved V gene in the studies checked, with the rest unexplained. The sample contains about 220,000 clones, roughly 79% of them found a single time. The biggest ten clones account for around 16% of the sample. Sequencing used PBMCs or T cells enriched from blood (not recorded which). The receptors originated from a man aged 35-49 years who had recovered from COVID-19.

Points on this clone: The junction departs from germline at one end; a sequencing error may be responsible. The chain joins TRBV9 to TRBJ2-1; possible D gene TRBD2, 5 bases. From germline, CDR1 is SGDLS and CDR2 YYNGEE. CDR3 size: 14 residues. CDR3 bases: TGTGCCAGCAGCGTAGCTCCTAGCATCCATGAGCAATTCTTC. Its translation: CASSVAPSIHEQFF. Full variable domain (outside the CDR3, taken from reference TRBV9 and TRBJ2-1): DSGVTQTPKHLITATGQRVTLRCSPRSGDLSVYWYQQSLDQGLQFLIQYYNGEERAKGNILERFSAQQFPDLHSELNLSSLELGDSALYFCASSVAPSIHEQFFGPGTRLTVL.

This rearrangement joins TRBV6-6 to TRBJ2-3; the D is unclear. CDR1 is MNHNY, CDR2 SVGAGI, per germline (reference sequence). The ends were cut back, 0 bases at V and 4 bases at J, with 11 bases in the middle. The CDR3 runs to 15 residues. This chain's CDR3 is CASSYSSSAADTQYF. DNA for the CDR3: TGTGCCAGCAGTTACTCTTCCTCTGCGGCAGATACGCAGTATTTT.

The CDR3 protein is CATTFRVKRLFF. Here the CDR3 DNA reads TGTGCCACCACTTTCAGGGTTAAAAGACTGTTTTTT. The chain joins TRBV19 to TRBJ1-4; tentatively, D is TRBD1 (5 bases). Trimming took 10 bases from V and 13 from J, leaving 19 bases between them. CDR1 LNHDA and CDR2 SQIVND come from the germline V gene (reference sequence). This CDR3 has 12 amino acids.

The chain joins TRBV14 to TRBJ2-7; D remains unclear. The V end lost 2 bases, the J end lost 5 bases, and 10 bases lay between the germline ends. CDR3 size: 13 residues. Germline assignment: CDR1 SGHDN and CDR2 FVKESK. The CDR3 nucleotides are TGTGCCAGCAGCCAATCCCTCGTCCACGAGCAGTACTTC. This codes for CASSQSLVHEQYF.

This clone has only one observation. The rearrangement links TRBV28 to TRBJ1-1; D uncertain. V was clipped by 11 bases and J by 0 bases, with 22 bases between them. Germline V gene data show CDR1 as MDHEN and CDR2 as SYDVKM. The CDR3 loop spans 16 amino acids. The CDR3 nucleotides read TGTGCCTCCCGGGAATCCGACGGAATCATGAACACTGAAGCTTTCTTT. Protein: CASRESDGIMNTEAFF.

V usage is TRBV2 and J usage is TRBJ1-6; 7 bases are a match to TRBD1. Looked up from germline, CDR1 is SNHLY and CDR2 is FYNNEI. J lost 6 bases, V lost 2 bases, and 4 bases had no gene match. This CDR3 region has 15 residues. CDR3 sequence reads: CASSENQGGNSPLHF. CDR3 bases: TGTGCCAGCAGTGAAAATCAGGGGGGTAATTCACCCCTCCACTTT.

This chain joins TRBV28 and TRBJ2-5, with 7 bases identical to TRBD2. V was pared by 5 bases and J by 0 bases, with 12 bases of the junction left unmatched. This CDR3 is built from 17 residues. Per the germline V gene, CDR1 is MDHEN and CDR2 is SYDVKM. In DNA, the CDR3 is TGTGCCAGCAGTCCCACCCCCCGGGGGGTGAACCAAGAGACCCAGTACTTC. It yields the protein CASSPTPRGVNQETQYF.

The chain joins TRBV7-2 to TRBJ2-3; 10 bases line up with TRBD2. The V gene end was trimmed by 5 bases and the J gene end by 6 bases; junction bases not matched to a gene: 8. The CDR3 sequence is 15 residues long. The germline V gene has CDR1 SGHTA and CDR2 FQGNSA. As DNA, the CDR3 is TGTGCCAGCAGCACTAGCGGGGTCATAAGGGATACGCAGTATTTT. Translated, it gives CASSTSGVIRDTQYF.

The CDR3 DNA follows: TGTGCCAGCAGTGAAGTCCTCGGAGATTCCTACGAGCAGTACTTC. Translated, it gives CASSEVLGDSYEQYF. The V call is TRBV6-1, the J call TRBJ2-7; D is undetermined. This CDR3 contains 15 residues. V was pared by 1 base and J by 1 base, with 11 bases between. Germline assignment: CDR1 MNHNS and CDR2 SASEGT.

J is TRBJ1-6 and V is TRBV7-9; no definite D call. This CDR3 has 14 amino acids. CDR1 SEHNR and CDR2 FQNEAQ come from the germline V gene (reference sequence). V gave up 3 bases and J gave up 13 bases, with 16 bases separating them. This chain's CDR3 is CASSLVLTPNPLHF. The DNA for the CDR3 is TGTGCCAGCAGCTTGGTCCTAACTCCCAATCCCCTCCACTTT.

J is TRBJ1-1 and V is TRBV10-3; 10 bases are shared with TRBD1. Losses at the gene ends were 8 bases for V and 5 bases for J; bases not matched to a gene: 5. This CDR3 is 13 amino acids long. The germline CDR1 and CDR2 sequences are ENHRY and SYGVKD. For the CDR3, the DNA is TGTGCCATCCGCCTGGACAGGGGGACTGAAGCTTTCTTT. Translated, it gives CAIRLDRGTEAFF.

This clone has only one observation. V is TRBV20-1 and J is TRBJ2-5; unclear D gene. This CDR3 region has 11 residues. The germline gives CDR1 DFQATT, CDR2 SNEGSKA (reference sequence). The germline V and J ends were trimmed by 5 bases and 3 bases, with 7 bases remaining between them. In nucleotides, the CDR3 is TGCAGTGCTGGCCGGGAAGAGACCCAGTACTTC. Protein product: CSAGREETQYF.

The CDR3 protein is CASIYSYNSPLHF. DNA of the CDR3: TGTGCCAGCATTTACTCCTATAATTCACCCCTCCACTTT. The chain joins TRBV2 to TRBJ1-6; no clear D gene. This CDR3 has 13 amino acids. Per germline, CDR1 SNHLY and CDR2 FYNNEI. Trimming removed 7 bases at V and 0 bases at J, with 4 bases between.